The 16 T cell receptor beta chains in this list originate from one sample, sequenced in a study of blood T cell repertoires in COVID-19. Profiling relied on immunoSEQ multiplex PCR, and the TCRdb table lists in-frame clones only, not all of them. The sample includes 67,000 or so clones, more than 65% of them seen just once. Source material: peripheral blood. The receptor set was obtained from a woman in her 70s with acute or convalescent COVID-19.

The J gene is TRBJ1-5, the V gene TRBV10-3; TRBD1 aligns across 7 bases. With V trimmed by 3 bases and J by 7 bases, 6 bases remained unmatched. The CDR3 extends over 14 amino acids. Germline V CDR1 and CDR2: ENHRY, SYGVKD. The CDR3 reads CAISDAAGGQPQHF. CDR3 nucleotide sequence: TGTGCCATCAGTGACGCAGCAGGGGGACAGCCCCAGCATTTT.

The CDR3 protein is CASSLGQGNALRGETQYF. The DNA for the CDR3 is TGTGCCAGCAGTCTCGGACAGGGGAATGCTCTGCGGGGAGAGACCCAGTACTTC. This rearrangement joins TRBV27 to TRBJ2-5; 9 bases fit TRBD1. Per the germline V gene, CDR1 is MNHEY and CDR2 is SMNVEV (reference sequence). With 5 bases clipped from V and 4 bases from J, the junction kept 17 bases outside the gene matches. The CDR3 has 18 amino acids.

The CDR3 sequence is CASSPGLAGAPSYNEQFF. In DNA, the CDR3 is TGTGCCAGTAGCCCGGGACTAGCGGGGGCCCCGTCCTACAATGAGCAGTTCTTC. The chain carries TRBV19 and TRBJ2-1, with 14 bases that match TRBD2. There are 18 residues in the CDR3. The V gene's germline CDR1 is LNHDA and CDR2 SQIVND (reference sequence). V shed 6 bases and J 1 base; nucleotides not matched to a gene: 8.

The rearrangement joins TRBV7-2 to TRBJ2-7, with D possibly matching TRBD2 (5 bases). The CDR3 sequence is 13 residues long. Germline V CDR1 and CDR2: SGHTA, FQGNSA. Trimming left V 5 bases short and J 4 bases short, with 12 bases between. The CDR3 loop reads CASSPRTRYEQYF. As DNA, the CDR3 is TGTGCCAGCAGCCCTCGAACTAGGTACGAGCAGTACTTC.

The chain has TRBV7-2 and TRBJ1-1; D remains ambiguous. Deletions cut 3 bases from V and 6 bases from J, with 14 bases between. The germline V gene encodes CDR1 SGHTA and CDR2 FQGNSA. The CDR3 length is 14 residues. The CDR3 sequence: CASSFQGGSSEAFF. DNA of the CDR3: TGTGCCAGCAGCTTTCAAGGAGGCAGCTCTGAAGCTTTCTTT.

There are a few counts of this clone. V usage is TRBV4-3 and J usage is TRBJ1-2; D is undetermined. The ends were cut back, 0 bases at V and 8 bases at J, with 10 bases in the middle. In germline, CDR1 is LGHNA, CDR2 YSLEER. CDR3 size: 13 residues. The CDR3 DNA sequence: TGCGCCAGCAGCCAAGATTTGGCTAGGGGCTACACCTTC. Translated, it gives CASSQDLARGYTF.

This chain links TRBV18 with TRBJ2-2; a possible D gene is TRBD2 (7 bases). V gave up 6 bases and J gave up 2 bases, with 16 bases separating them. The CDR3 has 16 amino acids. The germline V gene encodes CDR1 KGHSH and CDR2 LQKENI. The CDR3 loop is CASSPFGGHNTGELFF. In nucleotides, the CDR3 is TGTGCCAGCTCCCCTTTCGGGGGGCACAACACCGGGGAGCTGTTTTTT.

The chain joins TRBV19 to TRBJ2-3; TRBD2 matches at 14 bases. The ends lost 3 bases at V and 6 bases at J; junction bases unmatched: 2. The CDR3 spans 15 residues. Germline V lookup: CDR1 LNHDA, CDR2 SQIVND (reference sequence). This CDR3 is CASSMGLAGADTQYF. CDR3 sequence (DNA): TGTGCCAGTAGTATGGGACTAGCGGGAGCTGATACGCAGTATTTT.

This clone was seen once. This chain links TRBV5-8 with TRBJ2-7; tentative D call: TRBD2 (5 bases). The V and J ends lost 7 bases and 6 bases respectively, with 17 bases between them. Looked up from germline, CDR1 is SGHTS and CDR2 is YDEGEE. This CDR3 spans 13 amino acids. The CDR3 is CASLYGGRVEQYF. The CDR3 coding sequence is TGTGCCAGCCTCTACGGAGGTCGGGTCGAGCAGTACTTC. Together with reference TRBV5-8 and TRBJ2-7, the CDR3 gives the full variable domain: EAGVTQSPTHLIKTRGQQATLRCSPISGHTSVYWYQQALGLGLQFLLWYDEGEERNRGNFPPRFSGRQFPNYSSELNVNALELEDSALYLCASLYGGRVEQYFGPGTRLTVT.

This chain joins TRBV15 and TRBJ1-1; a weak D match, TRBD1 (5 bases). The germline V gene encodes CDR1 LNHNV and CDR2 YYDKDF (reference sequence). V was clipped by 0 bases and J by 7 bases, with 9 bases between them. This CDR3 is 13 amino acids long. Written as DNA, the CDR3 is TGTGCCACCAGCAGAGATCCAGGGTTTGAAGCTTTCTTT. This sequence encodes CATSRDPGFEAFF.

This clone has only a few counts. This rearrangement joins TRBV29-1 to TRBJ2-7, with 7 bases that match TRBD2. Germline V CDR1 and CDR2: SQVTM, ANQGSEA. The CDR3 spans 13 residues. V gave up 4 bases and J gave up 5 bases; unmatched junction bases: 8. The CDR3 region is CSVVYGGSHEQYF. The DNA for the CDR3 is TGCAGCGTTGTATATGGCGGGAGCCACGAGCAGTACTTC.

This chain links TRBV15 with TRBJ2-4, with D possibly matching TRBD2 (6 bases). The CDR3 runs to 19 residues. The ends were cut back, 2 bases at V and 1 base at J, with 21 bases in the middle. Looked up from germline, CDR1 is LNHNV and CDR2 is YYDKDF (reference sequence). The CDR3 sequence: CATSRWGDRGTRAKNIQYF. DNA for the CDR3: TGTGCCACCAGCAGATGGGGGGACCGGGGTACTAGGGCCAAAAACATTCAGTACTTC.

The chain combines TRBV7-8 with TRBJ1-5; D might be TRBD1 (6 bases). This CDR3 is built from 14 residues. In germline, CDR1 is SGHVS, CDR2 FQNEAQ. V was clipped by 10 bases and J by 5 bases, with 18 bases between them. The CDR3 here is CATQGGTPDQPQHF. CDR3 in DNA: TGTGCCACCCAGGGAGGGACACCTGATCAGCCCCAGCATTTT.

The chain employs TRBV12-3 or TRBV12-4 and TRBJ1-3; D ambiguous. Trimming took 7 bases from V and 4 from J, leaving 11 bases between them. This CDR3 spans 13 amino acids. This CDR3 reads CASNGAGGNTIYF. CDR3 DNA sequence: TGTGCCAGCAACGGCGCCGGGGGAAACACCATATATTTT.

The chain couples TRBV6-1 to TRBJ1-5; D call uncertain. CDR1 is MNHNS, CDR2 SASEGT, per germline. The CDR3 is made up of 13 amino acids. The germline V and J ends were trimmed by 0 bases and 7 bases, with 7 bases remaining between them. The CDR3 loop reads CASSEASMQPQHF. The DNA of the CDR3 is TGTGCCAGCAGTGAAGCGAGTATGCAGCCCCAGCATTTT.

The rearrangement joins TRBV27 to TRBJ1-5; no clear D gene. This CDR3 is built from 17 residues. CDR1 and CDR2 (germline): MNHEY, SMNVEV (reference sequence). V lost 5 bases, J lost 0 bases, and 17 bases lay in between. The CDR3 nucleotides are TGTGCCAGCAGTGCGACATACAGAGATTATAGCAATCAGCCCCAGCATTTT. It is translated as CASSATYRDYSNQPQHF.